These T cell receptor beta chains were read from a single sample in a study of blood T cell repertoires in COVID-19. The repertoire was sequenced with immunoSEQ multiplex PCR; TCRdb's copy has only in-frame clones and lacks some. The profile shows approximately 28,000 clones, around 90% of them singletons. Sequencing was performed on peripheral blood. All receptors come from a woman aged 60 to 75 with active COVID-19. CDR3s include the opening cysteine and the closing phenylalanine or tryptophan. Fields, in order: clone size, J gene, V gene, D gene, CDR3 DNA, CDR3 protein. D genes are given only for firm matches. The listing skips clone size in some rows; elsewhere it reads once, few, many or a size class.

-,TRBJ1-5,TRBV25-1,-,TGTGCCAGCAGGCCCAGGGGTGGAAGCAATCAGCCCCAGCATTTT,CASRPRGGSNQPQHF
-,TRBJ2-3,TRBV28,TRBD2,TGTGCCAGCACCCGAGCGGGGGGCCTCACAGATACGCAGTATTTT,CASTRAGGLTDTQYF
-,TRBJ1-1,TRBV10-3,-,TGTGCCATCAGTGAGTTCCGACAGACGAACACTGAAGCTTTCTTT,CAISEFRQTNTEAFF
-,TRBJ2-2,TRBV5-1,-,TGCGCCAGCAGCCCAGACAACCCATGGGACACCGGGGAGCTGTTTTTT,CASSPDNPWDTGELFF
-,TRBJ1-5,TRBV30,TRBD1,TGTGCCTGGACTGGGACAGATAATCAGCCCCAGCATTTT,CAWTGTDNQPQHF
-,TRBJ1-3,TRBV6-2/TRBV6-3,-,TGTGCCAGCAGTTTTATACAGGACTACTCTGGAAACACCATATATTTT,CASSFIQDYSGNTIYF
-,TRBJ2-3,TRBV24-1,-,TGTGCCACCAGTGCCTCGCGGGATACGCAGTATTTT,CATSASRDTQYF
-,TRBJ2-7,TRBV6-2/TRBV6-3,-,TGTGCCAGCAGTCGCGGGGTTGCGGCGGACGAGCAGTACTTC,CASSRGVAADEQYF
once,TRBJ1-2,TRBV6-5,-,TGTGCCAGCAGTTACGGCGAGGCGGCTGGCTACACCTTC,CASSYGEAAGYTF
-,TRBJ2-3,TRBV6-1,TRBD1,TGTGCCAGCAGTGAAAGGGGGCTCACAGATACGCAGTATTTT,CASSERGLTDTQYF
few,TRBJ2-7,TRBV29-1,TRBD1,TGCAGCGTTGAAGTGGGTAGGACAGGCTACGAGCAGTACTTC,CSVEVGRTGYEQYF
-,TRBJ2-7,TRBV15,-,TGTGCCACCAGCAGAGATACGGGTCCCTACGAGCAGTACTTC,CATSRDTGPYEQYF
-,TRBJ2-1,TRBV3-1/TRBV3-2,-,TGTGCCAGCAGCCAAGAAACCCGGGATGAGCAGTTCTTC,CASSQETRDEQFF
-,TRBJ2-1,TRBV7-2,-,TGTGCCAGCAGCTATACTAGGAATGAGCAGTTCTTC,CASSYTRNEQFF
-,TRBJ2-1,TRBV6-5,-,TGTGCCAGCAGTTACCGAGGGAGCCATGAGCAGTTCTTC,CASSYRGSHEQFF